One and the same sample provided the 15 T cell receptor beta chains below, sequenced in a study of blood T cell repertoires in COVID-19. Clones were read by immunoSEQ multiplex PCR, and TCRdb kept only the in-frame ones, dropping some. This sample has 140,000 or so clones, with around 76% found just once. The material sequenced was peripheral blood. The origin of the receptors is a man in his fifties or sixties with acute or convalescent COVID-19.

Turning to this clone: Other DNA sequences in the same sample also yield this CDR3. V gene TRBV9 combines with J gene TRBJ2-2; possibly TRBD2 for D (6 bases). The CDR3 is made up of 15 amino acids. V dropped 0 bases and J dropped 4 bases, with 10 bases sitting between them. Germline loops: CDR1 SGDLS, CDR2 YYNGEE. In DNA form, the CDR3 reads TGTGCCAGCAGCGTAGGTCAGGGAGGCACCGGGGAGCTGTTTTTT. It is translated as CASSVGQGGTGELFF.

This clone appeared many times. The chain employs TRBV4-1 and TRBJ2-1; 8 nucleotides line up with TRBD2. This CDR3 region has 16 residues. Germline V gene lookup returns CDR1 MGHRA and CDR2 YSYEKL. Trimming removed 4 bases from V and 6 bases from J; junction bases left unmatched: 11. CDR3 protein: CASSLPGAGGGNEQFF. CDR3 DNA: TGCGCCAGCAGCCTCCCAGGGGCGGGAGGAGGCAATGAGCAGTTCTTC.

As concerns this clone: The same CDR3 arises from other DNA sequences in this sample as well. The J gene is TRBJ2-3, the V gene TRBV7-3; 10 bases match TRBD2. Germline V gene sequence: CDR1 SGHTA, CDR2 FQGTGA. The CDR3 is made up of 15 amino acids. V shed 5 bases, J shed 1 base, and the junction held 3 bases outside the gene matches. The CDR3 DNA is TGTGCCAGCAGCCTGCTAGCGGGGGGCACAGATACGCAGTATTTT. This codes for CASSLLAGGTDTQYF.

About this clone: The sample contains more than one DNA sequence encoding this CDR3. The chain recombines TRBV28 with TRBJ2-1, with D possibly being TRBD2 (6 bases). V dropped 5 bases and J dropped 4 bases, with 6 bases sitting between them. Germline V lookup: CDR1 MDHEN, CDR2 SYDVKM. This CDR3 has 12 amino acids. In DNA, the CDR3 is TGTGCCAGCAGTCGGGGGTACAATGAGCAGTTCTTC. This encodes CASSRGYNEQFF.

This clone turned up a few times. The rearrangement joins TRBV24-1 to TRBJ2-3, with D perhaps TRBD1 (6 bases). The CDR3 sequence is 16 residues long. V lost 4 bases to trimming and J lost 3 bases, with 16 bases between them. Germline-derived CDR1 and CDR2 are KGHDR and SFDVKD. In DNA, the CDR3 is TGTGCCACCAGTGAAAGTTCAGGGGCCTCGACAGATACGCAGTATTTT. This gives the protein CATSESSGASTDTQYF.

This clone was counted only a few times. The chain couples TRBV5-4 to TRBJ2-7, with 7 bases lining up with TRBD2. Germline V gives CDR1 SGHNT, CDR2 YYREEE (reference sequence). This CDR3 has 17 amino acids. V was clipped by 4 bases and J by 7 bases; unmatched bases: 20. CDR3 in DNA: TGTGCCAGCAGCCACGCTGGGGCCGGGACTACGAGTAGGGAGCAGTACTTC. Translated: CASSHAGAGTTSREQYF.

V and J are TRBV5-1 and TRBJ2-3; TRBD1 agrees at 9 bases. Germline V gene sequence: CDR1 SGHRS, CDR2 YFSETQ. The CDR3 spans 13 residues. The V gene end was trimmed by 5 bases and the J gene end by 6 bases; junction bases not matched to a gene: 4. CDR3 nucleotides: TGCGCCAGCAGTTCAGACAGGGGGGATACGCAGTATTTT. Protein sequence: CASSSDRGDTQYF.

This clone was detected only a few times. This sample also contains other DNA sequences that code for the same CDR3. V is TRBV5-1 and J is TRBJ2-1, with D perhaps matching TRBD2 (6 bases). The CDR3 spans 15 residues. Germline V gene data show CDR1 as SGHRS and CDR2 as YFSETQ. V gave up 0 bases and J gave up 1 base, with 8 bases separating them. The CDR3 nucleotides are TGCGCCAGCAGCTTGGGCGGGATTTCCTACAATGAGCAGTTCTTC. Encoded protein: CASSLGGISYNEQFF.

The chain is built from TRBV27 and TRBJ2-3, with no clear D. The CDR3 has 16 residues. Germline CDR1 is MNHEY and CDR2 is SMNVEV (reference sequence). V was clipped by 3 bases and J by 0 bases, with 13 bases between them. CDR3 nucleotide sequence: TGTGCCAGCAGTTTTTCTGCGGTTGGTAGCACAGATACGCAGTATTTT. Translating it yields CASSFSAVGSTDTQYF.

This clone turned up a few times. The chain carries TRBV29-1 and TRBJ2-7; TRBD2 agrees at 10 bases. The CDR3 is 16 residues long. Germline assignment: CDR1 SQVTM and CDR2 ANQGSEA. V dropped 6 bases and J dropped 2; count of bases not matched to a gene: 13. The CDR3 sequence: CSVEVVGSGRPYEQYF. DNA of the CDR3: TGCAGCGTGGAGGTGGTCGGTAGCGGGAGGCCCTACGAGCAGTACTTC.

This sequence joins TRBV7-7 and TRBJ2-5; 10 bases map to TRBD2. Trimming cost V 5 bases and J 4 bases; bases outside gene matches: 7. Germline V gene lookup returns CDR1 SSHAT and CDR2 FNYEAQ (reference sequence). This CDR3 contains 15 residues. Here the CDR3 DNA reads TGTGCCAGCAGCATCCAAGCGGGAGGGGGAGAGACCCAGTACTTC. It is translated as CASSIQAGGGETQYF.

The V call is TRBV14, the J call TRBJ2-3, with D unresolved. Trimming took off 1 base at V and 0 bases at J, with 5 bases between the two ends. From germline, CDR1 is SGHDN and CDR2 FVKESK. The CDR3 runs to 14 residues. The CDR3 here is CASSQGTSTDTQYF. CDR3 sequence (DNA): TGTGCCAGCAGCCAAGGAACTAGCACAGATACGCAGTATTTT.

This clone has only one observation. This chain connects TRBV6-5 to TRBJ2-7, with D perhaps TRBD2 (6 bases). CDR1 is MNHEY, CDR2 SVGAGI, per germline. Trimming shortened V by 0 bases and J by 2 bases, and 14 bases separated the two germline ends. The CDR3 spans 16 residues. In DNA, the CDR3 is TGTGCCAGCAGTTACTCGATGGGGGAGGCGCCCTACGAGCAGTACTTC. Translation: CASSYSMGEAPYEQYF.

Remarks on this clone: Other DNA sequences in this sample translate to the same CDR3. V usage is TRBV7-2 and J usage is TRBJ2-7, with D perhaps TRBD2 (5 bases). V was pared by 0 bases and J by 3 bases, with 9 bases between. Germline V gene data show CDR1 as SGHTA and CDR2 as FQGNSA. The CDR3 spans 14 residues. CDR3 region: CASSLASAGYEQYF. The CDR3 DNA sequence: TGTGCCAGCAGCTTAGCTAGCGCAGGCTACGAGCAGTACTTC. The entire variable domain, with the rest obtained from reference TRBV7-2 and TRBJ2-7, is as follows: GAGVSQSPSNKVTEKGKDVELRCDPISGHTALYWYRQSLGQGLEFLIYFQGNSAPDKSGLPSDRFSAERTGGSVSTLTIQRTQQEDSAVYLCASSLASAGYEQYFGPGTRLTVT.

V gene TRBV9 combines with J gene TRBJ2-7; D unclear. Germline CDR1 reads SGDLS; CDR2 reads YYNGEE. The ends were cut back, 7 bases at V and 0 bases at J, with 14 bases in the middle. The CDR3 runs to 14 residues. CDR3 sequence reads: CASSHGVGSYEQYF. CDR3 nucleotide sequence: TGTGCCAGCTCCCACGGAGTTGGCTCCTACGAGCAGTACTTC. Supplemented by reference TRBV9 and TRBJ2-7, the full variable domain reads DSGVTQTPKHLITATGQRVTLRCSPRSGDLSVYWYQQSLDQGLQFLIQYYNGEERAKGNILERFSAQQFPDLHSELNLSSLELGDSALYFCASSHGVGSYEQYFGPGTRLTVT.